Shown below are 22 T cell receptor beta chains from a single sample sequenced in a study of beta chain features in type 1 diabetes. Whole-study results and caveats: People with Type 1 diabetes carried modestly yet significantly shorter TCRB CDR3s in all four CD4+ subsets.

No antigen is known for these receptors. Reverse transcription of all isolated RNA meant that expressed TCRB transcripts were sequenced. Assay: immunoSEQ multiplex PCR; the TCRdb copy retains only in-frame clones and omits some. The table lists about 27,000 clones, 45% to 65% of them singletons. The sample was Tregs from blood. These receptors were collected from a woman aged 18-35 years with type 1 diabetes.

The chain combines TRBV2 with TRBJ1-1; a weak D match, TRBD1 (5 bases). CDR1 and CDR2 (germline): SNHLY, FYNNEI. The CDR3 has 13 residues. Deletions cut 6 bases from V and 8 bases from J, with 16 bases between. The CDR3 region is CASSARKGVEAFF. The DNA for the CDR3 is TGTGCCAGCAGCGCCAGAAAAGGGGTAGAAGCTTTCTTT.

This chain joins TRBV30 and TRBJ2-6, with 9 positions matching TRBD1. J gave up 7 bases and V 3 bases, and 16 bases lay outside the gene matches. Per the germline V gene, CDR1 is GTSNPN and CDR2 is SVGIG (reference sequence). CDR3 length: 18 amino acids. Here the CDR3 reads CAWRGWTGASLGANVLTF. Written as DNA, the CDR3 is TGTGCCTGGAGAGGTTGGACAGGGGCCTCGCTCGGAGCCAACGTCCTGACTTTC.

The chain carries TRBV7-8 and TRBJ2-7, with a weak D call TRBD2 (5 bases). CDR1 SGHVS and CDR2 FQNEAQ come from the germline V gene. CDR3 length: 14 residues. The ends were cut back, 4 bases at V and 7 bases at J, with 17 bases in the middle. CDR3: CASSSKVKTGEQYV. Here the CDR3 DNA reads TGTGCCAGCAGCTCCAAGGTAAAGACGGGAGAGCAGTACGTC.

This clone was detected a few times. The gene calls are TRBV2 and TRBJ1-1; 8 nucleotides align to TRBD1. The CDR3 is 13 amino acids. V trimming: 7 bases; J trimming: 4 bases; junction bases outside the gene matches: 5. Germline CDR1 is SNHLY and CDR2 is FYNNEI. The CDR3, as DNA: TGTGCCAGCATACCGGACAGGGTCACTGAAGCTTTCTTT. Protein sequence: CASIPDRVTEAFF.

The J gene is TRBJ2-7, the V gene TRBV5-4, with 10 bases that match TRBD2. From germline, CDR1 is SGHNT and CDR2 YYREEE (reference sequence). The trim removed 2 bases at V and 4 bases at J, leaving 0 bases unmatched. The CDR3 is made up of 13 amino acids. The CDR3 region is CASSFSGRYEQYF. CDR3 bases: TGTGCCAGCAGCTTTAGCGGGAGGTACGAGCAGTACTTC.

For this clone: Compared with germline, one end of the junction differs, possibly owing to a read error. CDR3 amino acids: CASSSTSGRERFF. Here the CDR3 DNA reads TGTGCCAGCAGCTCGACTAGCGGGAGAGAGCGGTTCTTC. The chain combines TRBV7-2 with TRBJ2-1; TRBD2 aligns across 12 bases. This CDR3 has 13 residues. CDR1 is SGHTA and CDR2 is FQGNSA in the germline V gene.

This clone has a handful of counts. V usage is TRBV29-1 and J usage is TRBJ2-2, with TRBD2 as a possible D gene (5 bases). The ends were cut back, 7 bases at V and 1 base at J, with 7 bases in the middle. This CDR3 spans 12 amino acids. Germline V lookup: CDR1 SQVTM, CDR2 ANQGSEA. The CDR3 nucleotides read TGCAGCGCACGGGAGAACACCGGGGAGCTGTTTTTT. Protein product: CSARENTGELFF.

The J gene is TRBJ2-5, the V gene TRBV19, with 8 bases fitting TRBD2. The tail of the sequence fits TRBJ2-7 better, so the J call may be wrong. This CDR3 has 15 residues. Germline-derived CDR1 and CDR2 are LNHDA and SQIVND (reference sequence). CDR3 nucleotide sequence: TGTGCCAGTAGCCCCGGGGTAGCGGGGTACTACGAGCAGTACTTC. Translating it yields CASSPGVAGYYEQYF.

The chain is built from TRBV18 and TRBJ1-1; D possibly corresponds to TRBD1 (5 bases). Trimming shortened V by 4 bases and J by 0 bases, and 15 bases separated the two germline ends. This CDR3 comprises 16 residues. Germline lookup yields CDR1 KGHSH and CDR2 LQKENI. DNA for the CDR3: TGTGCCAGCTCACGGGGATGGGGCGGCATGAACACTGAAGCTTTCTTT. Encoded protein: CASSRGWGGMNTEAFF.

This clone is classed as medium-sized. The V call is TRBV6-6, the J call TRBJ2-1; no reliable D call. CDR1 MNHNY and CDR2 SVGAGI come from the germline V gene (reference sequence). V lost 0 bases to trimming and J lost 9 bases, with 9 bases between them. This CDR3 contains 13 residues. This CDR3 is CASSYSPPGEQFF. In DNA form, the CDR3 reads TGTGCCAGCAGTTACTCCCCCCCCGGTGAGCAGTTCTTC.

The sample holds a few counts of this clone. The V gene is TRBV20-1, the J gene TRBJ2-7; TRBD1 is a possible D gene (5 bases). This CDR3 comprises 11 residues. With 7 bases removed from V and 3 bases from J, the gap between germline ends came to 10 bases. Germline V gene sequence: CDR1 DFQATT, CDR2 SNEGSKA (reference sequence). The CDR3 coding sequence is TGCAGTGTAGGGGAACTCTACGAGCAGTACTTC. Amino acid sequence: CSVGELYEQYF.

This clone has only a few counts. The chain couples TRBV29-1 to TRBJ2-7, with TRBD2 identical over 9 bases. The CDR3 contains 13 residues. With 6 bases clipped from V and 2 bases from J, the junction kept 5 bases outside the gene matches. Germline CDR1 reads SQVTM; CDR2 reads ANQGSEA. Here the CDR3 reads CSVPLAGTYEQYF. The CDR3 DNA sequence: TGCAGCGTGCCCCTAGCGGGAACCTACGAGCAGTACTTC.

J is TRBJ2-3 and V is TRBV11-2; 15 bases map to TRBD2. Germline V gene data show CDR1 as SGHAT and CDR2 as FQNNGV. Losses at the gene ends were 0 bases for V and 5 bases for J; bases not matched to a gene: 6. The CDR3 runs to 18 residues. The CDR3 here is CASSLDPGTSGRRDTQYF. The CDR3 nucleotides read TGTGCCAGCAGCTTAGATCCGGGGACTAGCGGGAGGAGAGATACGCAGTATTTT.

V and J are TRBV6-1 and TRBJ2-3; weak D call: TRBD2 (5 bases). The CDR3 covers 13 residues. V was cut by 1 base and J by 10 bases, with 12 bases left in between. CDR1 is MNHNS, CDR2 SASEGT, per germline. This chain's CDR3 is CASSEGYQRPQYF. The CDR3 DNA is TGTGCCAGCAGTGAAGGTTACCAGCGGCCGCAGTATTTT.

This rearrangement joins TRBV6-1 to TRBJ1-5; TRBD1 matches 7 bases. CDR1 MNHNS and CDR2 SASEGT come from the germline V gene. After removal of 5 bases from V and 5 bases from J, the junction contained 6 bases not matched to a gene. CDR3 size: 14 residues. This chain's CDR3 is CASSSRQGDQPQHF. As DNA, the CDR3 is TGTGCCAGCAGTTCACGACAGGGCGATCAGCCCCAGCATTTT.

V and J are TRBV12-5 and TRBJ2-5, with D perhaps matching TRBD1 (6 bases). Germline V lookup: CDR1 LGHNT, CDR2 FRNRAP. This CDR3 is built from 12 residues. Trimming pared 6 bases from V and 5 bases from J, leaving 10 bases between. The CDR3 region is CASGSQGETQYF. The CDR3 DNA reads as TGTGCTAGTGGCTCCCAGGGGGAGACCCAGTACTTC.

The gene calls are TRBV19 and TRBJ2-5, with TRBD1 matching 7 bases. J gave up 4 bases and V 7 bases, and 12 bases lay outside the gene matches. Per the germline V gene, CDR1 is LNHDA and CDR2 is SQIVND (reference sequence). The CDR3 covers 15 residues. CDR3 in DNA: TGTGCCAGTAATAACAGGGGATACCCCAGAGAGACCCAGTACTTC. It encodes CASNNRGYPRETQYF.

V and J are TRBV10-2 and TRBJ2-7; 13 bases match TRBD2. The germline V gene has CDR1 WSHSY and CDR2 SAAADI. CDR3 length: 16 residues. With V trimmed by 4 bases and J by 3 bases, 6 bases remained unmatched. The CDR3 coding sequence is TGCGCCAGCAGTGGGGTACTAGCGGGAGGGCACTACGAGCAGTACTTC. Amino acids: CASSGVLAGGHYEQYF.

The chain has TRBV5-5 and TRBJ2-2, with 7 nucleotides matching TRBD2. The CDR3 covers 15 residues. Germline CDR1 and CDR2: SGHKS and YYEKEE (reference sequence). Trimming took 4 bases from V and 3 from J; bases not matched to a gene: 6. CDR3 region: CASSHRGVYTGELFF. Here the CDR3 DNA reads TGTGCCAGCAGCCATCGGGGGGTGTACACCGGGGAGCTGTTTTTT. The whole variable domain, remainder taken from reference TRBV5-5 and TRBJ2-2, is DAGVTQSPTHLIKTRGQQVTLRCSPISGHKSVSWYQQVLGQGPQFIFQYYEKEERGRGNFPDRFSARQFPNYSSELNVNALLLGDSALYLCASSHRGVYTGELFFGEGSRLTVL.

This clone was counted between two and nine times. J is TRBJ1-5 and V is TRBV5-1, with 7 positions matching TRBD1. With V trimmed by 4 bases and J by 2 bases, 3 bases remained unmatched. Germline V gene lookup returns CDR1 SGHRS and CDR2 YFSETQ. The length of the CDR3 is 14 residues. The CDR3 sequence: CASSVGQGNQPQHF. The CDR3 DNA sequence: TGCGCCAGCAGCGTCGGACAGGGCAATCAGCCCCAGCATTTT. The full variable domain, rest sourced from reference TRBV5-1 and TRBJ1-5, is KAGVTQTPRYLIKTRGQQVTLSCSPISGHRSVSWYQQTPGQGLQFLFEYFSETQRNKGNFPGRFSGRQFSNSRSEMNVSTLELGDSALYLCASSVGQGNQPQHFGDGTRLSIL.

This clone was recorded a few times. The chain carries TRBV6-6 and TRBJ2-1; D gene ambiguous. Germline V gene sequence: CDR1 MNHNY, CDR2 SVGAGI (reference sequence). V was trimmed by 2 bases and J by 7 bases, leaving 9 bases between them. CDR3 length: 13 residues. CDR3 coding DNA: TGTGCCAGCAGTTACCGTGGCTCAAATGAGCAGTTCTTC. Encoded protein: CASSYRGSNEQFF.

This sequence joins TRBV6-1 and TRBJ2-7; TRBD2 aligns across 12 bases. V gave up 6 bases and J gave up 0 bases; unmatched junction bases: 3. Germline CDR1 and CDR2: MNHNS and SASEGT. CDR3 size: 15 residues. The CDR3 protein is CASRTSGSVSYEQYF. DNA for the CDR3: TGTGCCAGCAGGACTAGCGGGAGCGTCTCCTACGAGCAGTACTTC.